Listed below are T cell receptor beta chains from one sample, sequenced in a study of long-term antiretroviral therapy in people with HIV. TCRdb's copy holds only in-frame clones and misses some; the assay was immunoSEQ multiplex PCR. Here the sample spans 13,000 or so clones, about 80% being singletons. The input for sequencing was unsorted PBMCs, taken 1.3 years after starting antiretroviral therapy. The receptors come from a woman younger than 35 with HIV. The CDR3 runs from the conserved cysteine through the conserved F or W. The D gene is left open where the match is weak. Some rows have no size entry. The others give once, few or many, or a class for an expanded clone.

J gene	V gene	D gene	clone size	CDR3 protein	CDR3 DNA
TRBJ2-7	TRBV15	NA	NA	CATSRELTSYEQYF	TGTGCCACCAGCAGAGAACTTACTTCCTACGAGCAGTACTTC
TRBJ1-1	TRBV7-9	TRBD1	NA	CASRPRQGAEAFF	TGTGCCAGCAGACCTAGACAGGGAGCTGAAGCTTTCTTT
TRBJ2-2	TRBV2	TRBD1	NA	CATEGQANTGELFF	TGTGCCACCGAGGGACAGGCGAACACCGGGGAGCTGTTTTTT
TRBJ2-3	TRBV6-1	NA	NA	CASTGNTYTQYF	TGTGCCAGCACGGGTAACACCTATACGCAGTATTTT
TRBJ2-2	TRBV7-3	NA	NA	CASSDQPTSNPGELFF	TGTGCCAGCAGCGATCAGCCTACTAGTAATCCCGGGGAGCTGTTTTTT
TRBJ1-1	TRBV6-5	NA	NA	CASSYSSPGYEAFF	TGTGCCAGCAGTTACTCGAGCCCAGGGTATGAAGCTTTCTTT
TRBJ1-4	TRBV7-9	NA	NA	CASSLGMADENEKLFF	TGTGCCAGCAGCTTAGGCATGGCAGACGAGAATGAAAAACTGTTTTTT
TRBJ2-7	TRBV28	TRBD2	NA	CASSFVLEREHEQYF	TGTGCCAGCAGTTTTGTCCTGGAGCGGGAACACGAGCAGTACTTC
TRBJ2-2	TRBV11-3	NA	NA	CASSPRGGLGDPGELFF	TGTGCCAGCAGCCCGCGCGGAGGACTGGGGGACCCTGGGGAGCTGTTTTTT
TRBJ2-7	TRBV5-1	TRBD2	NA	CASHYGGASSYEQYF	TGCGCCAGCCACTACGGGGGGGCCTCGTCCTACGAGCAGTACTTC
TRBJ1-2	TRBV5-6	NA	NA	CASSLGSGYGGYTF	TGTGCCAGCAGCTTGGGTTCGGGGTACGGGGGCTACACCTTC
TRBJ1-2	TRBV19	NA	few	CASSIMGIWTDGYTF	TGTGCCAGTAGTATAATGGGGATTTGGACAGATGGCTACACCTTC
TRBJ2-1	TRBV18	NA	NA	CASSQKNPAGYNEQFF	TGTGCCAGCTCACAAAAGAACCCGGCCGGGTACAATGAGCAGTTCTTC
TRBJ1-3	TRBV7-9	NA	NA	CASSPPGPRHTIYF	TGTGCCAGCAGCCCACCGGGACCCCGGCACACCATATATTTT
TRBJ2-2	TRBV15	TRBD1	NA	CATSWGQEGTGELFF	TGTGCCACCAGCTGGGGACAGGAGGGCACCGGGGAGCTGTTTTTT
TRBJ1-1	TRBV28	NA	once	CASSLARVNTEAFF	TGTGCCAGCAGTTTGGCCAGGGTAAACACTGAAGCTTTCTTT
TRBJ2-7	TRBV4-2	TRBD1	NA	CASSHPGQGTSEQYF	TGTGCCAGCAGCCATCCGGGACAGGGTACTTCCGAGCAGTACTTC
TRBJ2-2	TRBV10-3	NA	few	CAISDLLTGAAGELFF	TGTGCCATCAGTGATCTCCTGACAGGTGCCGCCGGGGAGCTGTTTTTT
TRBJ2-7	TRBV9	NA	NA	CASSVSTLSYEQYF	TGTGCCAGCAGCGTGAGCACCCTCTCCTACGAGCAGTACTTC
TRBJ2-3	TRBV5-1	TRBD1	NA	CASSLTGDLTDTQYF	TGCGCCAGCAGCTTGACAGGGGATCTAACAGATACGCAGTATTTT
TRBJ1-2	TRBV9	NA	NA	CASSVGGDLYGYTF	TGTGCCAGCAGCGTAGGGGGGGACCTCTATGGCTACACCTTC
TRBJ2-2	TRBV28	NA	NA	CASRDSNTGELFF	TGTGCCAGCAGGGATTCGAACACCGGGGAGCTGTTTTTT